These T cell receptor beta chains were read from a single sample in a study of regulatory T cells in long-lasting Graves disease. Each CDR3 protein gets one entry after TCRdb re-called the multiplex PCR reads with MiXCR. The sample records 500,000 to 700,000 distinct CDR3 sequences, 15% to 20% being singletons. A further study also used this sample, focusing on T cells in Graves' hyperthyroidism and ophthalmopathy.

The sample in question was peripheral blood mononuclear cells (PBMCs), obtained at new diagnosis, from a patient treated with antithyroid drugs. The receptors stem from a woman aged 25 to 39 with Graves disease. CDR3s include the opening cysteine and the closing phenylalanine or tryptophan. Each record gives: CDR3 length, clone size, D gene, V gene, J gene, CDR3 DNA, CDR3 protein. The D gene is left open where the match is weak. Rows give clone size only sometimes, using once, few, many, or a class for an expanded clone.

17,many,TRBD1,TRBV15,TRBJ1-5,TGTGCCACCAGTAAACCGGGACAGCTTAATAGCAATCAGCCCCAGCATTTT,CATSKPGQLNSNQPQHF
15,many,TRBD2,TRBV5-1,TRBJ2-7,TGCGCCAGCAGCTTTTTCTCTAGCGGTTCCTACGAGCAGTACTTC,CASSFFSSGSYEQYF
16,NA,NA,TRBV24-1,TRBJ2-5,TGTGCCACCAGTGATTTGGCCCTCGGCGGAAAAGAGACCCAGTACTTC,CATSDLALGGKETQYF
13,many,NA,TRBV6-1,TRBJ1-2,TGTGCCAGCAGTGAACGCCGACTGCCTGGCTACACCTTC,CASSERRLPGYTF
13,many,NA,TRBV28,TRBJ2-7,TGTGCCACTATCAGGGCCCTCTCCTACGAGCAGTACTTC,CATIRALSYEQYF
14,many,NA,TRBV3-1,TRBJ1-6,TGTGCCAGCAGCCTGGGCACAGAGAATTCACCCCTCCACTTT,CASSLGTENSPLHF
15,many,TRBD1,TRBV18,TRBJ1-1,TGTGCCAGCTCAGAGGATAGGGGGCGCCTGACTGAAGCTTTCTTT,CASSEDRGRLTEAFF
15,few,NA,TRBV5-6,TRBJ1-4,TGTGCCAGCAGCGGACACAGGGTGGAGAATGAAAAACTGTTTTTT,CASSGHRVENEKLFF
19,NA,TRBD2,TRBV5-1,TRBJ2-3,TGCGCCAGCAGCTTAGAACCGGCGACTAGCGGGAGGACGGTAGATACGCAGTATTTT,CASSLEPATSGRTVDTQYF
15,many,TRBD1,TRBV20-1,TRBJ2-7,TGCAGTGCTAGAGGATCGAGACAGGGGGATCACGAGCAGTACTTC,CSARGSRQGDHEQYF
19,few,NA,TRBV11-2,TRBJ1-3,TGTGCCAGCAGCTTAAGGATCGGACTAGTACAGCTCTCTGGAAACACCATATATTTT,CASSLRIGLVQLSGNTIYF
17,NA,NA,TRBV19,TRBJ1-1,TGTGCCAGTAGTACCTACCTCGGCGCCAACGGGGGCACTGAAGCTTTCTTT,CASSTYLGANGGTEAFF
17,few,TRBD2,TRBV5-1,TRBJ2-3,TGCGCCAGCAGCTTTAGGTCTAGCGGGAGGGCCCCAGATACGCAGTATTTT,CASSFRSSGRAPDTQYF
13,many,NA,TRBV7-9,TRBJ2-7,TGTGCCAGCAGCCCCCCCCGGGGGTACGAGCAGTACTTC,CASSPPRGYEQYF
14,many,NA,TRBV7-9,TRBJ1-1,TGTGCCAGCAGCTTATCGACTGCGAACACTGAAGCTTTCTTT,CASSLSTANTEAFF
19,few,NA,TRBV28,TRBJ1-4,TGTGCCAGCAGGACGGAGCACGCAGACCTCACAGGGTTTCGTGAAAAACTGTTTTTT,CASRTEHADLTGFREKLFF
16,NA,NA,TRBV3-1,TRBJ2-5,TGTGCCAGCAGCCAAGATCGGGCCCCCGTGGTAGAGACCCAGTACTTC,CASSQDRAPVVETQYF
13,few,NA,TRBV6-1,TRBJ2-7,TGTGCCAGCGTCCGAGACAGCAGCTACGAGCAGTACTTC,CASVRDSSYEQYF
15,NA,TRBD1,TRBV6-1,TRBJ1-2,TGTGCCAGCAGTATGACAGGGGGCGCAGGCTATGGCTACACCTTC,CASSMTGGAGYGYTF
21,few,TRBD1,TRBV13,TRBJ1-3,TGTGCCAGCAGCCTACTCGGGGACAGGGGGCCGGGGTACCGACCTGGAAACACCATATATTTT,CASSLLGDRGPGYRPGNTIYF
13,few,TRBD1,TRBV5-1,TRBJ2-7,TGCGCCAGCAGCTCTAGACAGGGCAACGAGCAGTACTTC,CASSSRQGNEQYF
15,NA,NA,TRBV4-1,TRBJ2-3,TGCGCCAGCAGCCTCCGTCGAGTCGGGACAGATACGCAGTATTTT,CASSLRRVGTDTQYF
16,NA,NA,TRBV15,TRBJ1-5,TGTGCCACCAGCGGGGGGGGGAACAACAGAGCAGTACCCCAGCATTTT,CATSGGGNNRAVPQHF
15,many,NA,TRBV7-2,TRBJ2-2,TGTGCCAGCAGCTCCAGGGACCTTAACACCGGGGAGCTGTTTTTT,CASSSRDLNTGELFF
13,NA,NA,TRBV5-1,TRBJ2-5,TGCGCCAGCAGCTTCGGGATGGGAGAGACCCAGTACTTC,CASSFGMGETQYF
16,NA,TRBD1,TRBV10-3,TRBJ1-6,TGTGCCATCAGTGACAGGGGGCCGTCCTATAATTCACCCCTCCACTTT,CAISDRGPSYNSPLHF
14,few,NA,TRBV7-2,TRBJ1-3,TGTGCCAGCAGCTTAGTCACTCCTGGAAACACCATATATTTT,CASSLVTPGNTIYF
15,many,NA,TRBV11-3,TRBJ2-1,TGTGCCAGCAGTCACGGCGACGTAGCCCGGAATGAGCAGTTCTTC,CASSHGDVARNEQFF
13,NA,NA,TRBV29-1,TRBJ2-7,TGCAGCGTGGGGACCCAACTTACCTACGAGCAGTACTTC,CSVGTQLTYEQYF
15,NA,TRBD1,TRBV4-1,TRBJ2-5,TGCGCCAGCAGCCAAGAACAGGGGGTTGGAGAGACCCAGTACTTC,CASSQEQGVGETQYF
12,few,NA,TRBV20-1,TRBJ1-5,TGCAGTGCTAGACAGGGGAATCAGCCCCAGCATTTT,CSARQGNQPQHF
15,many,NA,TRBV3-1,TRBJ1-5,TGTGCCAGCAGTGGGGGGGCAAGGACGAATCAGCCCCAGCATTTT,CASSGGARTNQPQHF
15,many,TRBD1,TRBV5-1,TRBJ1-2,TGCGCCAGCAGATCGACCGGGACAGGGTGGCATGGCTACACCTTC,CASRSTGTGWHGYTF
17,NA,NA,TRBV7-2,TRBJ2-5,TGTGCCAGCAGCCTCTCTACCATCAGGGGGAGGCAAGAGACCCAGTACTTC,CASSLSTIRGRQETQYF
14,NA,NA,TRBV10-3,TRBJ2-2,TGTGCCATCAGTGAGACCGAAAGCGCCGGGGAGCTGTTTTTT,CAISETESAGELFF
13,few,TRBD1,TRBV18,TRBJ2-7,TGTGCCAGCTCACCTACTGACAGGGCCGAGCAGTACTTC,CASSPTDRAEQYF
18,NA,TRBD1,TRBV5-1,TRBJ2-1,TGCGCCAGCAGCTTGGCTCGAGGCCCCAGGGTTGCAGGGGGTGAGCAGTTCTTC,CASSLARGPRVAGGEQFF